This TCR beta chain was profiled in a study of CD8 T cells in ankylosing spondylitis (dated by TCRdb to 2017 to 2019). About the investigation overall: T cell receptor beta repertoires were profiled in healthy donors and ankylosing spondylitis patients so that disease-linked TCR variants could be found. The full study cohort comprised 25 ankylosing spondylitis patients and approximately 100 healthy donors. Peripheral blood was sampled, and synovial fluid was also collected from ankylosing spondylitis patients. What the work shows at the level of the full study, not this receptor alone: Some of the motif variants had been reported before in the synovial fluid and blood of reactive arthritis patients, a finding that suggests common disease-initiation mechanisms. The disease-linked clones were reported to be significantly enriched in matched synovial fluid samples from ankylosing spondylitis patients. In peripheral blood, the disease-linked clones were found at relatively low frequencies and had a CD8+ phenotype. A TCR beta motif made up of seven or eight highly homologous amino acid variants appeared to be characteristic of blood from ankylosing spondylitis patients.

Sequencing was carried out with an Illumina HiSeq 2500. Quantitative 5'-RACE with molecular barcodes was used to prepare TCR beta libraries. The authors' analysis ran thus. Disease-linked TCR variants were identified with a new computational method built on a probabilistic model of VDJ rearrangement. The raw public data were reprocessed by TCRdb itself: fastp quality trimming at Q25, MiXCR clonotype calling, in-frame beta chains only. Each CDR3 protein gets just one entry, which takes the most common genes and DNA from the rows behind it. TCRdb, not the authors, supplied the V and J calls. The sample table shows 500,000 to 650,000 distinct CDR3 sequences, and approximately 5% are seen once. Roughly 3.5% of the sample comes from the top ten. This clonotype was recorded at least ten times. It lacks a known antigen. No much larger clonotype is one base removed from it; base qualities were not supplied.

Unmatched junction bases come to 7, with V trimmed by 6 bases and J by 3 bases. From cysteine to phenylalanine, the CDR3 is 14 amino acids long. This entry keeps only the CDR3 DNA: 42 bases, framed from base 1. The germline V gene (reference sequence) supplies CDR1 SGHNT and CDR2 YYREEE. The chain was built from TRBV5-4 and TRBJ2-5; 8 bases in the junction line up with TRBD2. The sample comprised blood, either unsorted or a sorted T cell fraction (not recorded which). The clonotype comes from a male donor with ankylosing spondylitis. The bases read TGTGCCAGCACCCTACGGGGGGGAGAAGAGACCCAGTACTTC. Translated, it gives CASTLRGGEETQYF.